The 7 T cell receptor beta chains listed next were all sequenced from one sample in a study of blood T cells in healthy people across ages. A second PCR, run for roughly 7 to 11 cycles, used a sample-barcoded 5' primer plus a J-beta primer mix. One entry per CDR3 protein, called by TCRdb with MiXCR from the 5' RACE reads. The table records approximately 900,000 distinct CDR3 sequences, 29% of them present only once. The same sample was also studied in work on T cells of mothers and their children.

Sequencing input: blood. All receptors come from a middle-aged woman in good health.

The chain has TRBV7-8 and TRBJ2-3, with 9 bases that match TRBD1. The germline gives CDR1 SGHVS, CDR2 FQNEAQ. Trimming removed 2 bases from V and 8 bases from J; junction bases left unmatched: 8. The CDR3 covers 15 residues. CDR3 residues: CASSLPGQGRVTQYF. The CDR3 nucleotides read TGTGCCAGCAGCTTACCGGGACAGGGTAGGGTTACGCAGTATTTT.

This clonotype was seen only a few times. This sequence joins TRBV30 and TRBJ1-1; D not certain. V was cut by 3 bases and J by 1 base, with 6 bases left in between. Germline CDR1 and CDR2: GTSNPN and SVGIG (reference sequence). This CDR3 region has 12 residues. The CDR3: CAWSRQNTEAFF. CDR3 sequence (DNA): TGTGCCTGGAGCAGGCAGAACACTGAAGCTTTCTTT.

The chain has TRBV12-5 and TRBJ2-1; TRBD2 matches at 13 bases. V trimming: 2 bases; J trimming: 8 bases; junction bases outside the gene matches: 3. In germline, CDR1 is LGHNT, CDR2 FRNRAP. The CDR3 loop spans 15 amino acids. The CDR3: CASGLTSGGAHEQFF. CDR3 DNA sequence: TGTGCTAGTGGTTTGACTAGCGGGGGGGCCCATGAGCAGTTCTTC.

This clonotype occurred many times. Here the CDR3 reads CATSRDYIAGHSSTDTQYF. CDR3 sequence (DNA): TGTGCCACCAGCAGAGATTATATAGCGGGACATTCTAGCACAGATACGCAGTATTTT. The chain joins TRBV15 to TRBJ2-3; TRBD2 agrees at 8 bases. The junction had 11 bases not matched to a gene; V was cut back by 0 bases and J by 0 bases. Germline CDR1 LNHNV, CDR2 YYDKDF (reference sequence). CDR3 length: 19 residues.

The V gene is TRBV20-1, the J gene TRBJ2-1, with 11 bases lining up with TRBD2. Germline CDR1 is DFQATT and CDR2 is SNEGSKA (reference sequence). The ends lost 8 bases at V and 16 bases at J; junction bases unmatched: 16. CDR3 length equals 13 residues. The CDR3 coding sequence is TGCAGTCTGGGAGGGCTAGCGGGGGGAAGCTCCTTCTTC. This encodes CSLGGLAGGSSFF.

The rearrangement links TRBV12-3 or TRBV12-4 to TRBJ1-2; a weak D match, TRBD1 (6 bases). CDR3 length: 13 residues. Trimming stripped 3 bases from V and 4 bases from J, with 9 bases between. CDR3 residues: CASSFQQGYGYTF. The CDR3 bases are TGTGCCAGCAGTTTTCAACAGGGCTATGGCTACACCTTC.

This clonotype was seen just once. The V gene is TRBV14, the J gene TRBJ2-4, with D possibly matching TRBD2 (6 bases). The end of the DNA is better explained by TRBJ2-5, so the J call may be wrong. The CDR3 contains 16 residues. Per germline, CDR1 SGHDN and CDR2 FVKESK. The CDR3 region has the DNA TGTGCCAGCAGCCAAGTCGGGGGAGTGGGCATCGAGACCCAGTACTTC. Translation: CASSQVGGVGIETQYF.